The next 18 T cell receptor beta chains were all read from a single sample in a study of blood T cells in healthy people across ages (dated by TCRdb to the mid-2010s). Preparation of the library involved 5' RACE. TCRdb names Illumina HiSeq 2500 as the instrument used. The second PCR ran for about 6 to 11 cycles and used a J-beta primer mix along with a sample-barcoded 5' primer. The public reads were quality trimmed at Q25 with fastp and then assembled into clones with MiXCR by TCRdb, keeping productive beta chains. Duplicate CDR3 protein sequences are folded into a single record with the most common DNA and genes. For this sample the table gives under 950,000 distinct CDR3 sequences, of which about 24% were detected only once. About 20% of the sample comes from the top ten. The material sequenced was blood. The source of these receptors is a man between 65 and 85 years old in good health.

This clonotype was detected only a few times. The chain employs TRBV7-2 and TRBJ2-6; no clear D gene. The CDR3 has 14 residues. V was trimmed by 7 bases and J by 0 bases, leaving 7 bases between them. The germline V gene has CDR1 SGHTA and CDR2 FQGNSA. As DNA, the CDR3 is TGTGCCAGCACACTTAGCTCTGGGGCCAACGTCCTGACTTTC. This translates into CASTLSSGANVLTF.

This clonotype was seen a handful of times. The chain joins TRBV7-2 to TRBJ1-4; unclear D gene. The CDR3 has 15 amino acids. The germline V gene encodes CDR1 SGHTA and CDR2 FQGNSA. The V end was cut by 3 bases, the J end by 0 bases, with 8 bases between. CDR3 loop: CASSFKGATNEKLFF. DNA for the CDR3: TGTGCCAGCAGCTTCAAGGGTGCAACTAATGAAAAACTGTTTTTT.

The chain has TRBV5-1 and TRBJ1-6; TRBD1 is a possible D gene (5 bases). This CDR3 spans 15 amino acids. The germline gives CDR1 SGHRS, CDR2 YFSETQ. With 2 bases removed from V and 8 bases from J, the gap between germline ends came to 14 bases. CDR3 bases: TGCGCCAGCAGCTTCCGCCAGGGTTCTGATTCACCCCTCCACTTT. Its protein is CASSFRQGSDSPLHF.

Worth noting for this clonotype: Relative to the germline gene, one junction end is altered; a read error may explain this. CDR3 coding DNA: TGTGCCAGCAGTTACGGAGGACAGCAAGGGGGCTATGACTACACCTTC. It yields the protein CASSYGGQQGGYDYTF. The genes are TRBV6-6 and TRBJ1-2, with 7 bases matching TRBD1. Germline V gives CDR1 MNHNY, CDR2 SVGAGI (reference sequence). The CDR3 covers 16 residues.

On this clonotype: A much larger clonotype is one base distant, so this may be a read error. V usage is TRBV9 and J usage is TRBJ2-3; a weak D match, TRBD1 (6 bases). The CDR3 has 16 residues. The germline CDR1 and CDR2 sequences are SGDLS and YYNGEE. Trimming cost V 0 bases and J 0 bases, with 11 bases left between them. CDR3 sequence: CASSVGTAPSTDTQYF. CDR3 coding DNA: TGTGCCAGCAGCGTAGGGACAGCCCCTAGCACAGATACGCAGTATTTT.

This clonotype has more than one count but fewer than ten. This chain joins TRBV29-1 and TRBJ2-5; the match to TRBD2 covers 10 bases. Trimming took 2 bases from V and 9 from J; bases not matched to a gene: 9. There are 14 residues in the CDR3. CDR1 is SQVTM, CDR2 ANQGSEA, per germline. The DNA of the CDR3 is TGCAGCGTTGAAAAAGCGGGAGGGAACGAGGCCCAGTACTTC. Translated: CSVEKAGGNEAQYF.

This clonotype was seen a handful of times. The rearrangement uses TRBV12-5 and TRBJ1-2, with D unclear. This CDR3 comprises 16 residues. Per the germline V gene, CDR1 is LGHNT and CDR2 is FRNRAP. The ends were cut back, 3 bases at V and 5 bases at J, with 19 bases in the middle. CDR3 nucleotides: TGTGCTAGTGGTTTATCACTCCTGACGGGTTCTTATGGCTACACCTTC. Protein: CASGLSLLTGSYGYTF.

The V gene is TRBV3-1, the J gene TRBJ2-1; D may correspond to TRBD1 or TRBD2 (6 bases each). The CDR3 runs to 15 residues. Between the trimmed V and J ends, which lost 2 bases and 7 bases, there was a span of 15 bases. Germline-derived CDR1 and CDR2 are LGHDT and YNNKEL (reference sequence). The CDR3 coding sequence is TGTGCCAGCAGCCAACCGAGGGGGGTTAAGAATGAGCAGTTCTTC. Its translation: CASSQPRGVKNEQFF.

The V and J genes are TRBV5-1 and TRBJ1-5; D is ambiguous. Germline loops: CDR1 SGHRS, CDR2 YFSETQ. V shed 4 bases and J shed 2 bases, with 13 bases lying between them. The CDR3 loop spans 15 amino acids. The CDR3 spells CASSPGPQGNQPQHF. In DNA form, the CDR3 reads TGCGCCAGCAGCCCCGGGCCCCAGGGCAATCAGCCCCAGCATTTT.

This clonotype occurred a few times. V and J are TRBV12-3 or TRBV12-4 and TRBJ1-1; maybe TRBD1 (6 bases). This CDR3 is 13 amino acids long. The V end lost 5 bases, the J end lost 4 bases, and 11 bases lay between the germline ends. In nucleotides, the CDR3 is TGTGCCAGCAGTCCCAGGACAGCCACTGAAGCTTTCTTT. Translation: CASSPRTATEAFF.

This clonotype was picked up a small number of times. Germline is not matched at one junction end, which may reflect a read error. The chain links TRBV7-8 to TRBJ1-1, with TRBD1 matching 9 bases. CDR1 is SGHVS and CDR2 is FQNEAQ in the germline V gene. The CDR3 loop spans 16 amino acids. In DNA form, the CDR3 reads TGTGCCAGCGGCTTAGCGGGGACAGGGAGGGTCACTGAAGCTTTCTTT. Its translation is CASGLAGTGRVTEAFF.

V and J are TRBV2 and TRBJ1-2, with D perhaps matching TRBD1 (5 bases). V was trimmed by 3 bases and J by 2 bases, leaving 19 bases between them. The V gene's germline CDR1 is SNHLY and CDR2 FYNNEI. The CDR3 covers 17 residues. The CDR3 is CASSDLQEMRVNYGYTF. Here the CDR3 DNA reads TGTGCCAGCAGTGACCTACAGGAGATGAGGGTGAACTATGGCTACACCTTC.

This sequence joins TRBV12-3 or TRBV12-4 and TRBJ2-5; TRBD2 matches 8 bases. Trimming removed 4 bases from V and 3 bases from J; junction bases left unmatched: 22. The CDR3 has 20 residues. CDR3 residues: CASSWSGVTGTSILKETQYF. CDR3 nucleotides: TGTGCCAGCAGTTGGAGTGGAGTTACCGGGACTAGTATACTGAAAGAGACCCAGTACTTC.

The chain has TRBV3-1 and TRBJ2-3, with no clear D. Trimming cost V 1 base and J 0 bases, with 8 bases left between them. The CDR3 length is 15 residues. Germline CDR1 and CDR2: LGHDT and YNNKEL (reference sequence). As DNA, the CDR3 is TGTGCCAGCAGCCAAGGGTTGCGGAGCACAGATACGCAGTATTTT. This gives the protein CASSQGLRSTDTQYF.

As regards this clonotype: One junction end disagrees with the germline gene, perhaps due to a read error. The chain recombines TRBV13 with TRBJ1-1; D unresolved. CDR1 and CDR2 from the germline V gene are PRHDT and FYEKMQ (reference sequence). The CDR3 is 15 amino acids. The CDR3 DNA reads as TGTGCCAGCAGCCAAACCGGACGGTTGAACATTGAAGCTTTCTTT. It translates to CASSQTGRLNIEAFF.

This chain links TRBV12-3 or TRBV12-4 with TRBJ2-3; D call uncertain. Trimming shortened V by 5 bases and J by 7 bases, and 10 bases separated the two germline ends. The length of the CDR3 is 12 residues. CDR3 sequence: CASSPGWNTQYF. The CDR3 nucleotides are TGTGCCAGCAGTCCCGGGTGGAATACGCAGTATTTT.

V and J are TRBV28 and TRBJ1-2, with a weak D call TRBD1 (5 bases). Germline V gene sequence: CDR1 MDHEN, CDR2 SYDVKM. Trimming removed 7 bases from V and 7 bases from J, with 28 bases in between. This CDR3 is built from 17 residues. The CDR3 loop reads CASTSGGLESGGRGYTF. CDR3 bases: TGTGCCAGCACCAGCGGGGGATTAGAATCTGGGGGTCGTGGCTACACCTTC.

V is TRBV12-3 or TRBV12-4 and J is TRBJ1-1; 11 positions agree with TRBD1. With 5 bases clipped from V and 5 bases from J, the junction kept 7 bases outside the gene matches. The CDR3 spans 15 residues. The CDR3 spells CASSAPGQGDTEAFF. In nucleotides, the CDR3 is TGTGCCAGCAGTGCCCCGGGACAGGGGGATACTGAAGCTTTCTTT.